This TCR beta chain was identified in a study of identical twins. Study-level findings and limits: Monozygotic twin pairs showed more out-of-frame TCR alpha sharing than models estimated.

TCRdb passed the 5' RACE reads through MiXCR, listing each CDR3 protein once. The top ten clones hold under 0.35% of a sample with about 1.7 million distinct CDR3 sequences, about 32% of them seen once. The CDR3 length is 8 residues, termini included. Turning to this clonotype: The antigen is not known. Given the absence of the conserved phenylalanine or tryptophan at the CDR3 end, a read error is likely. The DNA is omitted, as the CDR3 cannot be located on it reliably, and the CDR3 follows TCRdb's listing.

The V and J genes are TRBV12-3 or TRBV12-4 and TRBJ2-4; TRBD1 reflects the table's D call only, with no check against the DNA. The origin of this receptor is a newborn girl in good health. Material for sequencing was cord blood. CDR3 protein: CASSFDRP.